A single TCR beta chain is shown here with its context. Together with a sample-barcoded 5' primer, a J-beta primer mix was included in a second PCR lasting roughly 6 to 12 cycles. Each CDR3 protein is one row after TCRdb ran MiXCR on the 5' RACE reads. Of about 1,500,000 distinct CDR3 sequences listed, 42% are singletons. This record belongs to a study of blood T cells in healthy people across ages. There are 16 residues in the CDR3. The trim removed 5 bases at V and 5 bases at J, leaving 11 bases unmatched. The chain links TRBV12-3 or TRBV12-4 to TRBJ2-5; TRBD2 agrees at 10 bases. This clonotype originated in a woman aged 18-29 years in good health. Sequencing was performed on blood. The CDR3 reads CASSRNPAGGPETQYF. CDR3 DNA sequence: TGTGCCAGCAGTCGAAACCCAGCGGGGGGGCCGGAGACCCAGTACTTC.